The source of this T cell receptor beta chain is a study of shared clonotypes between healthy human individuals. Study information: Donors consisted of a couple of women and three men between 18 and 49. The study's findings and limits: Larger estimated richness was generally recorded for naive subsets relative to memory subsets. When naive CD4 clonotypes were compared across a handful of donors, 4% to 5.5% were shared.

Each subset's genomic DNA was shared equally among a number of immunoSEQ plates. The table came from immunoSEQ multiplex PCR; TCRdb's copy has only in-frame clones and leaves some out. The repertoire includes around 2,100,000 clones, approximately 94% of them detected once, and around 1% sits in the top ten. Naive-designated CD8 cells lacked CD45RO, were positively enriched for CCR7, and omitted terminally differentiated effector memory CD45RA+ cells. As concerns this clone: The antigen remains unidentified.

The CDR3 sequence is 13 residues long. Germline assignment: CDR1 PRHDT and CDR2 FYEKMQ (reference sequence). Between the trimmed V and J ends, which lost 4 bases and 3 bases, there was a span of 9 bases. The V gene is TRBV13, the J gene TRBJ1-2; D is ambiguous. The sample consisted of naive CD8+ T cells sorted from blood. The TCR comes from a man between 18 and 29 years old in good health. CDR3 sequence (DNA): TGTGCCAGCAGCTCCAAGGACGACTATGGCTACACCTTC. Protein: CASSSKDDYGYTF.